The 15 T cell receptor beta chains below come from one sample, sequenced in a study of blood T cells in healthy people across ages. A sample-barcoded 5' primer and a J-beta primer mix were used in a second PCR of roughly 6 to 11 cycles. MiXCR, applied by TCRdb to the 5' RACE reads, yields one record per CDR3 protein. The profile covers about a million distinct CDR3 sequences, with 40% to 60% appearing a single time and 13% taken by the ten largest. Sequenced sample: blood. The receptors come from a man under 40 in good health.

This chain links TRBV19 with TRBJ1-2; 9 nucleotides match TRBD1. The V and J ends lost 4 bases and 6 bases, in that order; junction bases with no gene match: 3. Germline CDR1 is LNHDA and CDR2 is SQIVND (reference sequence). The CDR3 length is 13 residues. The CDR3 spells CASSTTGGDGYTF. The CDR3, as DNA: TGTGCCAGTAGTACGACAGGGGGTGATGGCTACACCTTC.

The chain employs TRBV29-1 and TRBJ2-3, with D possibly matching TRBD1 (5 bases). V lost 0 bases, J lost 1 base, and 5 bases lay in between. The CDR3 has 13 amino acids. Germline CDR1 reads SQVTM; CDR2 reads ANQGSEA. This chain's CDR3 is CSVEEGGTDTQYF. The CDR3 DNA follows: TGCAGCGTTGAAGAAGGGGGCACAGATACGCAGTATTTT.

The V call is TRBV10-2, the J call TRBJ2-1, with D perhaps matching TRBD2 (5 bases). CDR3 length: 11 amino acids. Per the germline V gene, CDR1 is WSHSY and CDR2 is SAAADI. Trimming shortened V by 9 bases and J by 8 bases, and 11 bases separated the two germline ends. The CDR3 reads CASTQRHEQFF. The CDR3 DNA sequence: TGCGCCAGTACCCAGCGGCATGAGCAGTTCTTC.

This clonotype occurred many times. This chain uses TRBV4-1 with TRBJ2-7; D is unresolved. Germline assignment: CDR1 MGHRA and CDR2 YSYEKL. The CDR3 covers 13 residues. Trimming took off 2 bases at V and 2 bases at J, with 7 bases between the two ends. The CDR3 loop reads CASSQLEAYEQYF. The CDR3 DNA is TGCGCCAGCAGCCAATTGGAAGCCTACGAGCAGTACTTC.

A few counts support this clonotype. The chain carries TRBV2 and TRBJ1-4, with D unresolved. Germline-derived CDR1 and CDR2 are SNHLY and FYNNEI. Trimming removed 4 bases at V and 0 bases at J, with 6 bases between. CDR3 length: 14 amino acids. CDR3 protein: CASSASPTNEKLFF. CDR3 DNA: TGTGCCAGCAGTGCTTCACCAACTAATGAAAAACTGTTTTTT.

The J gene is TRBJ2-3, the V gene TRBV7-2; D gene ambiguous. Germline values: CDR1 SGHTA, CDR2 FQGNSA. The germline V and J ends were trimmed by 1 base and 9 bases, with 8 bases remaining between them. The CDR3 runs 12 residues. For the CDR3, the DNA is TGTGCCAGCAGCTTAGAGGGCAGGACGCAGTATTTT. The encoded protein is CASSLEGRTQYF.

This rearrangement joins TRBV2 to TRBJ2-1; TRBD1 is a possible D gene (5 bases). V gave up 10 bases and J gave up 2 bases, with 21 bases separating them. In germline, CDR1 is SNHLY, CDR2 FYNNEI. The CDR3 extends over 16 amino acids. CDR3 in amino acids: CANSVGPGPPYNEQFF. The CDR3 DNA reads TGTGCCAACTCAGTGGGCCCAGGGCCGCCCTACAATGAGCAGTTCTTC.

V usage is TRBV3-1 and J usage is TRBJ1-5; D might be TRBD1 (6 bases). With 2 bases removed from V and 1 base from J, the gap between germline ends came to 9 bases. CDR3 length: 15 amino acids. The germline V gene encodes CDR1 LGHDT and CDR2 YNNKEL (reference sequence). CDR3 loop: CASSQYTGSNQPQHF. The DNA of the CDR3 is TGTGCCAGCAGCCAATACACAGGGAGCAATCAGCCCCAGCATTTT.

With respect to this clonotype: One junction end does not reproduce the germline sequence, and a read error may be involved. V is TRBV27 and J is TRBJ2-1, with 10 bases identical to TRBD2. This CDR3 contains 16 residues. Germline V gives CDR1 MNHEY, CDR2 SMNVEV (reference sequence). CDR3 coding DNA: TGTGCCAGCAGTTTGTCTAGCGGGAGCTCCTGCAATGAGCAGTTCTTC. It codes for CASSLSSGSSCNEQFF.

The rearrangement uses TRBV10-3 and TRBJ2-7; 9 nucleotides agree with TRBD1. Germline V lookup: CDR1 ENHRY, CDR2 SYGVKD. This CDR3 is built from 14 residues. J lost 7 bases, V lost 10 bases, and 14 bases had no gene match. CDR3 coding DNA: TGTGCCACCACCTTGGACAGGGGTTATAATGAGCAGTACTTC. This sequence encodes CATTLDRGYNEQYF.

The chain uses TRBV4-1 and TRBJ2-1; no reliable D call. CDR1 MGHRA and CDR2 YSYEKL come from the germline V gene. The CDR3 is 14 residues long. Trimming took 2 bases from V and 3 from J, leaving 8 bases between them. CDR3 sequence (DNA): TGCGCCAGCAGCCAAACGGAGTTCTACAATGAGCAGTTCTTC. Protein: CASSQTEFYNEQFF.

The chain joins TRBV6-2 or TRBV6-3 to TRBJ2-7, with D possibly TRBD2 on 5 matching bases. This CDR3 region has 15 residues. Germline CDR1 MNHEY, CDR2 SVGEGT. Trimming pared 0 bases from V and 0 bases from J, leaving 9 bases between. The DNA for the CDR3 is TGTGCCAGCAGTTACTCGATAGGGAGCTCCTACGAGCAGTACTTC. Protein: CASSYSIGSSYEQYF.

This clonotype was picked up a small number of times. This chain uses TRBV6-5 with TRBJ2-3, with TRBD1 identical over 8 bases. Germline lookup yields CDR1 MNHEY and CDR2 SVGAGI. This CDR3 is 16 amino acids long. With 6 bases clipped from V and 4 bases from J, the junction kept 12 bases outside the gene matches. CDR3 nucleotides: TGTGCCAGCAGCGGAAGACAGGGGCTGTTGGCAGATACGCAGTATTTT. Its protein is CASSGRQGLLADTQYF.

The chain links TRBV12-3 or TRBV12-4 to TRBJ2-1; 7 bases map to TRBD1. J was trimmed by 8 bases and V by 3 bases; bases with no gene match: 1. This CDR3 is built from 12 residues. For the CDR3, the DNA is TGTGCCAGCAGTTTCACAGGGGATGAGCAGTTCTTC. It specifies CASSFTGDEQFF.

This clonotype was recorded a few times. The chain links TRBV6-5 to TRBJ2-7, with 8 bases matching TRBD1. This CDR3 has 15 residues. From germline, CDR1 is MNHEY and CDR2 SVGAGI. With 2 bases clipped from V and 2 bases from J, the junction kept 5 bases outside the gene matches. The CDR3 DNA sequence: TGTGCCAGCAGTTACCAACCGGGACAGGCCTACGAGCAGTACTTC. Its protein is CASSYQPGQAYEQYF.